The 8 T cell receptor beta chains listed next were all sequenced from one sample in a study of low-dose radiotherapy and immunotherapy resistance in tumors. The sample's time point: after trial treatment. The sample's treatment: LDRT plus nivolumab, ipilimumab, low-dose cyclophosphamide and aspirin (RACIN trial). Primers used for first-strand cDNA, a TRAV- and TRBV-specific set, covered both alpha and beta chains. The authors ran approximately 20 PCR cycles to amplify TCRs with a constant-region primer and V-primer adapter. MiXCR, run by TCRdb on the reads, gives a single entry per CDR3 protein. Counted here are tens of thousands of distinct CDR3 sequences, under 25% occurring once; the ten biggest clones make up 9.5% to 15%. The sequencing here drew on PBMCs, taken after low-dose radiotherapy plus immunotherapy. The source of these receptors is a female donor with ovarian cancer.

This clonotype was observed at least ten times. The chain links TRBV6-2 or TRBV6-3 to TRBJ1-2; 7 bases line up with TRBD1. This CDR3 is 13 amino acids long. Germline assignment: CDR1 MNHEY and CDR2 SVGEGT. After removal of 6 bases from V and 6 bases from J, the junction contained 7 bases not matched to a gene. For the CDR3, the DNA is TGTGCCAGCAGACCACGGACAGGAAATGGCTACACCTTC. Its translation: CASRPRTGNGYTF.

This clonotype was detected a few times. V is TRBV4-1 and J is TRBJ1-1; D is unclear. CDR3 length: 15 amino acids. Between the trimmed V and J ends, which lost 1 base and 4 bases, there was a span of 13 bases. Per the germline V gene, CDR1 is MGHRA and CDR2 is YSYEKL. The CDR3 region has the DNA TGCGCCAGCAGCCAAGTACCCGGTCTTGGCACTGAAGCTTTCTTT. Translation gives CASSQVPGLGTEAFF.

This clonotype was recorded at least ten times. The gene calls are TRBV6-2 or TRBV6-3 and TRBJ1-5; tentatively, D is TRBD1 (5 bases). Trimming left V 5 bases short and J 5 bases short, with 13 bases between. Per germline, CDR1 MNHEY and CDR2 SVGEGT. The CDR3 runs to 14 residues. The CDR3 region is CASSEGDVYQPQHF. CDR3 DNA sequence: TGTGCCAGCAGTGAAGGGGACGTTTATCAGCCCCAGCATTTT.

This clonotype was seen many times. This chain links TRBV5-4 with TRBJ2-2; D uncertain. The CDR3 totals 15 residues. V was trimmed by 0 bases and J by 4 bases, leaving 10 bases between them. Looked up from germline, CDR1 is SGHNT and CDR2 is YYREEE (reference sequence). The DNA for the CDR3 is TGTGCCAGCAGCTTGGAGGCAGCGAGCACCGGGGAGCTGTTTTTT. Amino acids: CASSLEAASTGELFF.

In its sample, this clonotype was seen a few times. This chain links TRBV10-3 with TRBJ2-7; D ambiguous. Trimming took off 2 bases at V and 2 bases at J, with 7 bases between the two ends. This CDR3 has 13 residues. The germline gives CDR1 ENHRY, CDR2 SYGVKD. The CDR3 reads CAISEGRPYEQYF. The CDR3 bases are TGTGCCATCAGTGAGGGACGCCCCTACGAGCAGTACTTC.

This clonotype was observed at least ten times. The J gene is TRBJ2-2, the V gene TRBV13; D uncertain. CDR3 length: 15 amino acids. Germline assignment: CDR1 PRHDT and CDR2 FYEKMQ (reference sequence). Trimming stripped 4 bases from V and 6 bases from J, with 15 bases between. The CDR3 bases are TGTGCCAGCAGCTCCCGGGCCCCTAGGGCCGGGGAGCTGTTTTTT. It codes for CASSSRAPRAGELFF. Full variable domain (missing parts from reference TRBV13 and TRBJ2-2): AAGVIQSPRHLIKEKRETATLKCYPIPRHDTVYWYQQGPGQDPQFLISFYEKMQSDKGSIPDRFSAQQFSDYHSELNMSSLELGDSALYFCASSSRAPRAGELFFGEGSRLTVL.

This clonotype was seen at least ten times. This rearrangement joins TRBV20-1 to TRBJ1-5; 9 bases fit TRBD1. The ends lost 0 bases at V and 5 bases at J; junction bases unmatched: 5. The CDR3 covers 15 residues. Germline V gene sequence: CDR1 DFQATT, CDR2 SNEGSKA (reference sequence). The chain's CDR3 is CSAREGGQGDQPQHF. As DNA, the CDR3 is TGCAGTGCTAGAGAGGGGGGACAGGGAGATCAGCCCCAGCATTTT.

This clonotype has at least ten counts. The CDR3 nucleotides are TGCGCCAGCAGCTTCGGCGGACAGGGTAACAACATTCAGTACTTC. Translated, it gives CASSFGGQGNNIQYF. The J gene is TRBJ2-4, the V gene TRBV5-1, with 8 nucleotides matching TRBD1. V lost 2 bases and J lost 7; bases outside the gene matches: 8. Per germline, CDR1 SGHRS and CDR2 YFSETQ. This CDR3 is 15 amino acids long.